Listed here is a single TCR beta chain. The assay was immunoSEQ multiplex PCR, and TCRdb's table has in-frame clones only and misses some. The sample includes 45,000 to 70,000 clones, around 93% of them seen just once. The data derive from a study of control samples from healthy donors and cancer patients. The receptor comes from a man aged 30-40 years with colorectal cancer. The sequenced material came from PBMCs.

CDR3 protein: CASSLRGGGDQPQHF. The CDR3 DNA is TGTGCCAGCAGCCTCAGGGGGGGAGGTGATCAGCCCCAGCATTTT. The chain couples TRBV7-2 to TRBJ1-5, with 7 nucleotides matching TRBD1. J lost 5 bases, V lost 5 bases, and 9 bases had no gene match. The CDR3 contains 15 residues. Germline CDR1 SGHTA, CDR2 FQGNSA.